The table lists the clone carrying this T cell receptor beta chain with a count of one. Its antigen is unknown. The trim removed 8 bases at V and 3 bases at J, leaving 2 bases unmatched. The CDR3 contains 12 residues. Looked up from germline, CDR1 is SNHLY and CDR2 is FYNNEI. This specimen comes from a study of cytomegalovirus exposure and HLA in healthy donors. About the study: As released early, the data held 70 million to 100 million unique TCRs from HLA-typed donors. Study-wide findings and caveats: Among immune exposure information, only CMV serostatus was available. Several V segments, TRBV6-2 and TRBV6-3 among them, could not be told apart and were dropped.

It was with 60 Vbeta and 13 Jbeta primers that the PCR ran. The protocol was immunoSEQ multiplex PCR, while the TCRdb copy is restricted to in-frame clones and leaves out a portion. Among around 130,000 clones listed, roughly 78% were seen once. This sequence joins TRBV2 and TRBJ2-7; TRBD1 aligns across 9 bases. The clonotype originates from a man aged 25 to 40 in good health and CMV-seronegative. The sequencing input was PBMCs. The CDR3 DNA is TGTGCCAGCCGGGACAGGGTCTACGAGCAGTACTTC. The encoded protein is CASRDRVYEQYF.